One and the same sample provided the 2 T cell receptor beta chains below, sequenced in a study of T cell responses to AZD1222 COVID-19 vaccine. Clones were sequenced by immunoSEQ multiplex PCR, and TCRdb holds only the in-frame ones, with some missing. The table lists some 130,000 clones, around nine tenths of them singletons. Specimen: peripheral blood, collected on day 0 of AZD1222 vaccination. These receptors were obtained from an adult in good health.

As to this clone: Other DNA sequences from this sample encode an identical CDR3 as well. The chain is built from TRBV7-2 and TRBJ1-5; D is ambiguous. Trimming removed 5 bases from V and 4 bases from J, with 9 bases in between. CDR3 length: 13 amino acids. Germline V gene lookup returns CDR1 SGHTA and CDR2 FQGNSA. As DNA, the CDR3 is TGTGCCAGCAGCCCTAGGGTGAATCAGCCCCAGCATTTT. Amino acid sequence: CASSPRVNQPQHF.

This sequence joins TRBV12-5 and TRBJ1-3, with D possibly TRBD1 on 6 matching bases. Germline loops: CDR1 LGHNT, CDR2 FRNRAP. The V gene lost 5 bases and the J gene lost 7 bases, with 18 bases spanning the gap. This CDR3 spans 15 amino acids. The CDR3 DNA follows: TGTGCTAGTGGTGACCGGACAGCCGGGGGCAACACCATATATTTT. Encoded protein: CASGDRTAGGNTIYF.